Below are 18 T cell receptor beta chains sequenced from a single sample in a study of CD8 T cells in Susac syndrome. RNA amounts of about 0.5 to 1 ug underwent reverse transcription with random hexamers. TCRdb itself ran the immunoSEQ multiplex PCR reads through MiXCR, one entry per CDR3 protein. The sample includes more than 65,000 distinct CDR3 sequences, about 95% seen only once; the top ten take about 0.26%. The sequenced sample consisted of CD8+ T cells from PBMCs. The receptors shown here come from a human donor in good health.

The rearrangement uses TRBV9 and TRBJ2-5; the D call may be TRBD1 or TRBD2 (5 bases each). The CDR3 has 14 residues. V lost 3 bases to trimming and J lost 4 bases, with 13 bases between them. CDR1 and CDR2 from the germline V gene are SGDLS and YYNGEE. The CDR3 DNA follows: TGTGCCAGCAGCGGTGGGGGTGATGGAGAGACCCAGTACTTC. Its protein product is CASSGGGDGETQYF.

The chain employs TRBV30 and TRBJ2-2; 8 bases agree with TRBD2. Trimming at V came to 5 bases and at J to 5 bases, leaving 10 bases not matched to a gene. CDR1 and CDR2 (germline): GTSNPN, SVGIG (reference sequence). CDR3 length: 15 amino acids. The CDR3 protein is CAWVTVGGVTGELFF. In nucleotides, the CDR3 is TGTGCCTGGGTTACGGTCGGGGGGGTAACCGGGGAGCTGTTTTTT.

The CDR3 loop is CASSSLRKEKLFF. CDR3 sequence (DNA): TGTGCCAGCAGTTCCCTCAGGAAGGAAAAACTGTTTTTT. The rearrangement links TRBV12-3 or TRBV12-4 to TRBJ1-4; D is unclear. V was cut by 4 bases and J by 8 bases, with 11 bases left in between. The CDR3 is 13 amino acids.

This chain links TRBV4-1 with TRBJ1-1; 7 bases match TRBD1. Looked up from germline, CDR1 is MGHRA and CDR2 is YSYEKL. After removal of 4 bases from V and 1 base from J, the junction contained 6 bases not matched to a gene. The CDR3 extends over 15 amino acids. The CDR3 DNA sequence: TGCGCCAGCAGCCTCCAGACAGGGACGAACACTGAAGCTTTCTTT. Residues: CASSLQTGTNTEAFF.

The V call is TRBV19, the J call TRBJ2-4, with D tentatively TRBD2 (7 bases). Germline V gene sequence: CDR1 LNHDA, CDR2 SQIVND (reference sequence). The CDR3 has 11 residues. This CDR3 reads CEAGAGNIQYF. CDR3 nucleotide sequence: TGTGAGGCGGGGGCCGGGAACATTCAGTACTTC.

The chain uses TRBV5-1 and TRBJ2-7; TRBD1 aligns across 9 bases. This CDR3 is 15 amino acids long. V gave up 4 bases and J gave up 5 bases; unmatched junction bases: 10. Looked up from germline, CDR1 is SGHRS and CDR2 is YFSETQ. This chain's CDR3 is CASSHGQGRLHEQYF. CDR3 in DNA: TGCGCCAGCAGCCACGGACAGGGGAGGTTACACGAGCAGTACTTC. Using reference TRBV5-1 and TRBJ2-7 for the parts outside the CDR3, the full variable domain is KAGVTQTPRYLIKTRGQQVTLSCSPISGHRSVSWYQQTPGQGLQFLFEYFSETQRNKGNFPGRFSGRQFSNSRSEMNVSTLELGDSALYLCASSHGQGRLHEQYFGPGTRLTVT.

The V and J genes are TRBV9 and TRBJ1-1, with no clear D. Germline CDR1 SGDLS, CDR2 YYNGEE. Trimming stripped 0 bases from V and 4 bases from J, with 13 bases between. The CDR3 spans 15 residues. The DNA of the CDR3 is TGTGCCAGCAGCGTAGGAAGCGGGATGGGCACTGAAGCTTTCTTT. This codes for CASSVGSGMGTEAFF.

This clonotype was counted once. This rearrangement joins TRBV4-1 to TRBJ2-7; 7 nucleotides line up with TRBD1. From germline, CDR1 is MGHRA and CDR2 YSYEKL. V gave up 0 bases and J gave up 1 base; unmatched junction bases: 3. The CDR3 runs to 15 residues. DNA of the CDR3: TGCGCCAGCAGCCAAGATGTGACAGGGTCCTACGAGCAGTACGTC. It translates to CASSQDVTGSYEQYV.

The genes are TRBV23-1 and TRBJ2-3; D is uncertain. TRBV23-1 is an ORF; its function is uncertain. The CDR3 is 13 amino acids. Trimming took 8 bases from V and 2 from J, leaving 11 bases between them. CDR3 nucleotides: TGCGCCAGCCACGCAGGTTTCACAGATACGCAGTATTTT. Its protein is CASHAGFTDTQYF.

This rearrangement joins TRBV19 to TRBJ2-7; D not resolved. From germline, CDR1 is LNHDA and CDR2 SQIVND (reference sequence). The V and J ends lost 3 bases and 1 base respectively, with 7 bases between them. The CDR3 spans 13 residues. The CDR3 loop reads CASSIGTSYEQYV. CDR3 DNA: TGTGCCAGTAGTATCGGAACGTCCTACGAGCAGTACGTC.

The V and J genes are TRBV5-1 and TRBJ1-3; D perhaps matches TRBD1 (5 bases). Trimming cost V 5 bases and J 4 bases, with 22 bases left between them. Germline-derived CDR1 and CDR2 are SGHRS and YFSETQ. The CDR3 contains 17 residues. The CDR3 nucleotides are TGCGCCAGCAGTCAATCAGAAGACCCCAGACAGGGAAACACCATATATTTT. This sequence encodes CASSQSEDPRQGNTIYF. The whole variable domain, remainder taken from reference TRBV5-1 and TRBJ1-3, is KAGVTQTPRYLIKTRGQQVTLSCSPISGHRSVSWYQQTPGQGLQFLFEYFSETQRNKGNFPGRFSGRQFSNSRSEMNVSTLELGDSALYLCASSQSEDPRQGNTIYFGEGSWLTVV.

The V call is TRBV29-1, the J call TRBJ2-7; D might be TRBD1 (5 bases). The germline V gene encodes CDR1 SQVTM and CDR2 ANQGSEA. The CDR3 extends over 11 amino acids. The germline V and J ends were trimmed by 6 bases and 3 bases, with 9 bases remaining between them. Written as DNA, the CDR3 is TGCAGCGTAGTACAGGACTACGAGCAGTACGTC. Protein sequence: CSVVQDYEQYV.

The V and J genes are TRBV7-9 and TRBJ1-1; no reliable D call. CDR3 length: 14 residues. Germline V lookup: CDR1 SEHNR, CDR2 FQNEAQ (reference sequence). Between the trimmed V and J ends, which lost 5 bases and 4 bases, there was a span of 14 bases. CDR3 coding DNA: TGTGCCAGCAGCCCCAAGAGGACGGCCACTGAAGCTTTCTTT. This codes for CASSPKRTATEAFF.

This clonotype was counted a single time. This chain links TRBV30 with TRBJ2-7; 7 bases map to TRBD1. Trimming removed 5 bases from V and 3 bases from J; junction bases left unmatched: 4. The CDR3 has 12 amino acids. Germline V gives CDR1 GTSNPN, CDR2 SVGIG (reference sequence). CDR3 in DNA: TGTGCCTGGGGGACAGTTTTCTACGAGCAGTACTTC. As protein: CAWGTVFYEQYF.

This clonotype was seen a single time. The CDR3 DNA follows: TGTGCCTGGGAACTAGCGGGGGGAGACAATGAGCAGTTCTTC. It encodes CAWELAGGDNEQFF. This rearrangement joins TRBV30 to TRBJ2-1, with 12 bases matching TRBD2. The ends lost 5 bases at V and 5 bases at J; junction bases unmatched: 4. The CDR3 covers 14 residues. From germline, CDR1 is GTSNPN and CDR2 SVGIG (reference sequence).

The rearrangement uses TRBV7-8 and TRBJ2-2; the D gene is possibly TRBD2 (7 bases). Trimming took 5 bases from V and 4 from J, leaving 17 bases between them. CDR3 size: 16 residues. CDR1 and CDR2 from the germline V gene are SGHVS and FQNEAQ. CDR3 region: CASSERGGAVTGELFF. The CDR3 DNA reads TGTGCCAGCAGCGAAAGGGGGGGGGCCGTCACCGGGGAGCTGTTTTTT.

The chain uses TRBV6-4 and TRBJ2-3, with D perhaps matching TRBD1 (5 bases). Germline CDR1 reads MRHNA; CDR2 reads SNTAGT. Trimming pared 11 bases from V and 6 bases from J, leaving 9 bases between. This CDR3 has 10 residues. CDR3 nucleotide sequence: TGTGCCGGGGCCGAGGATACGCAGTATTTT. Protein product: CAGAEDTQYF.

The rearrangement uses TRBV27 and TRBJ1-2; a weak D match, TRBD1 (5 bases). There are 17 residues in the CDR3. Trimming left V 6 bases short and J 2 bases short, with 22 bases between. Germline CDR1 and CDR2: MNHEY and SMNVEV (reference sequence). The CDR3: CASSPISVTAPNYGYTF. For the CDR3, the DNA is TGTGCCAGCAGCCCCATCTCGGTGACAGCTCCGAACTATGGCTACACCTTC.